This record looks at one T cell receptor (beta chain) sequence and its context. The CDR3 covers 15 residues. The germline V and J ends were trimmed by 7 bases and 1 base, with 14 bases remaining between them. This record belongs to a study of CD8 T cells in Susac syndrome. RNA, at about 0.45 to 1 ug, was reverse transcribed with random hexamers. TCRdb ran MiXCR on the immunoSEQ multiplex PCR reads and lists one entry per CDR3 protein. The sample shows 150,000 to 200,000 distinct CDR3 sequences, approximately 95% of them seen only once. Sequencing of TCR beta covered CD8+ and CD4+ T cells obtained from blood.

This chain links TRBV12-3 or TRBV12-4 with TRBJ1-3, with D uncertain. Sequencing was performed on CD4+ T cells from PBMCs. The TCR was taken from a human donor with multiple sclerosis. CDR3 residues: CASTINRSSGNTIYF. As DNA, the CDR3 is TGTGCCAGCACCATTAACCGGTCATCTGGAAACACCATATATTTT.